This T cell receptor beta chain emerged from a study of blood T cell repertoires in COVID-19. Study information: Samples came from the United States, Italy and Spain, spanning acute and convalescent COVID-19.

One Seattle source followed patients from active infection through their disease course. As originally analysed: The assay estimated nucleated cells by amplifying reference gene primers. TCRdb's table, derived via immunoSEQ multiplex PCR, lists solely in-frame clones and lacks some. Clonal size and the V and J genes are those of that table, whereas D and trimming came from the DNA. The sample yields about 180,000 clones, approximately 80% seen once. V was trimmed by 1 base and J by 4 bases, leaving 7 bases between them. Germline CDR1 is LGHDT and CDR2 is YNNKEL (reference sequence). The CDR3 covers 13 residues.

The receptor comes from a woman between 40 and 55 years old with COVID-19, enrolled during active disease. The sequenced sample consisted of peripheral blood. This rearrangement joins TRBV3-1 (or the pseudogene TRBV3-2) to TRBJ1-1; TRBD1 is a possible D gene (5 bases). The CDR3, as DNA: TGTGCCAGCAGCCAAGCGGGGGGCACTGAAGCTTTCTTT. Its protein is CASSQAGGTEAFF.